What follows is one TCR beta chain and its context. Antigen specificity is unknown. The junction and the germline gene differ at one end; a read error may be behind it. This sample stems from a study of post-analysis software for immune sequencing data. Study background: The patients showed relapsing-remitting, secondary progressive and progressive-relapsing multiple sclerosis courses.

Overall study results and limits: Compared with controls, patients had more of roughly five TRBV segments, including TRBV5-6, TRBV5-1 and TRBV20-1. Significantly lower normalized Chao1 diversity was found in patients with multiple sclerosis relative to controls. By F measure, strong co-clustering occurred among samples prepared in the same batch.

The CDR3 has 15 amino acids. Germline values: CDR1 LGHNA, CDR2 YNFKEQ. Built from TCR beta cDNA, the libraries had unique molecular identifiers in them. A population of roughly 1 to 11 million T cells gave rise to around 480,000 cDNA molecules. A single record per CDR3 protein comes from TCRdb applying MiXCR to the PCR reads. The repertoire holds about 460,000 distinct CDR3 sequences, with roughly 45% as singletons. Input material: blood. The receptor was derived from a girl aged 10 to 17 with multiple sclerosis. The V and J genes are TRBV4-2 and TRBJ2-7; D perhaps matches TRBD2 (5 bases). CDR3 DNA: TGTACCAGCAGCCAAGAGAAGCGGCTCCCCTACGAGCAGTACTTC. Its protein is CTSSQEKRLPYEQYF.